This TCR beta chain was profiled in a study of beta chain features in type 1 diabetes. Study details: Under 110,000,000 sorted cells were examined across all samples.

Every bit of the isolated RNA underwent reverse transcription, so sequencing read expressed TCRB transcripts. The assay was immunoSEQ multiplex PCR, and TCRdb's table has in-frame clones only and misses some. In the table there are about 360,000 clones, about 12% of which are singletons. The CDR3 contains 10 residues. Germline assignment: CDR1 DFQATT and CDR2 SNEGSKA (reference sequence). The V end was cut by 5 bases, the J end by 3 bases, with 5 bases between. With regard to this clone: Its antigen is unknown.

Study outcomes and limitations: Diminished insertions and augmented deletions at VDJ junctions characterized type 1 diabetes patients. A definitive answer on HLA type influencing TCRB rearrangement was not reached here.

The receptor's source is a man younger than 35 in good health. This chain joins TRBV20-1 and TRBJ2-7; D is uncertain. Source material: naive CD4+ T cells from blood. The CDR3 reads CSASLYEQYF. CDR3 bases: TGCAGTGCTTCCCTCTACGAGCAGTACTTC.